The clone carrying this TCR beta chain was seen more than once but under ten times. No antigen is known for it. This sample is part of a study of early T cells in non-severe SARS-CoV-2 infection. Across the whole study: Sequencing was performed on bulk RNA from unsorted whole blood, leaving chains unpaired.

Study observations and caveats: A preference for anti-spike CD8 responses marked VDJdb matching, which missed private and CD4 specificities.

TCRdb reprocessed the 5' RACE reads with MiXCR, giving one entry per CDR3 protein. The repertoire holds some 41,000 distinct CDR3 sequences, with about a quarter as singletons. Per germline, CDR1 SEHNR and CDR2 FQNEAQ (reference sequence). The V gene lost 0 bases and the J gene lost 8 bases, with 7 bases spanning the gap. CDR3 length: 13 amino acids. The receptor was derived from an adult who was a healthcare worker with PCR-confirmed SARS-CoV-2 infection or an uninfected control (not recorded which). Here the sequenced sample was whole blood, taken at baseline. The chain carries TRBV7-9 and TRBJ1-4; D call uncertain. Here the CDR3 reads CASSLAGGEKLFF. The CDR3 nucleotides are TGTGCCAGCAGCTTAGCGGGCGGCGAAAAACTGTTTTTT.